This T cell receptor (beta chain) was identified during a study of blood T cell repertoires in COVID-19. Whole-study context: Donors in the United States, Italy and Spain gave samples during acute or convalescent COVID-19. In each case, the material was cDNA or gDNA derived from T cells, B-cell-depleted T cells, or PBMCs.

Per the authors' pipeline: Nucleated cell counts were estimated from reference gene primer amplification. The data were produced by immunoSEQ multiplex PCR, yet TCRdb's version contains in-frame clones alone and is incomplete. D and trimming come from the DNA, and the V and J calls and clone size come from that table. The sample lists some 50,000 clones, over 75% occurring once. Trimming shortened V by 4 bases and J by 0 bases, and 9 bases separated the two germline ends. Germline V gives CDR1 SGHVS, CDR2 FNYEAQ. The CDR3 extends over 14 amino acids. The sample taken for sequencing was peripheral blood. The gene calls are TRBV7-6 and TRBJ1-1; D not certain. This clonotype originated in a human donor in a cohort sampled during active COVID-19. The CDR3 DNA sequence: TGTGCCAGCAGCTCTAAACAGATGAACACTGAAGCTTTCTTT. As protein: CASSSKQMNTEAFF.